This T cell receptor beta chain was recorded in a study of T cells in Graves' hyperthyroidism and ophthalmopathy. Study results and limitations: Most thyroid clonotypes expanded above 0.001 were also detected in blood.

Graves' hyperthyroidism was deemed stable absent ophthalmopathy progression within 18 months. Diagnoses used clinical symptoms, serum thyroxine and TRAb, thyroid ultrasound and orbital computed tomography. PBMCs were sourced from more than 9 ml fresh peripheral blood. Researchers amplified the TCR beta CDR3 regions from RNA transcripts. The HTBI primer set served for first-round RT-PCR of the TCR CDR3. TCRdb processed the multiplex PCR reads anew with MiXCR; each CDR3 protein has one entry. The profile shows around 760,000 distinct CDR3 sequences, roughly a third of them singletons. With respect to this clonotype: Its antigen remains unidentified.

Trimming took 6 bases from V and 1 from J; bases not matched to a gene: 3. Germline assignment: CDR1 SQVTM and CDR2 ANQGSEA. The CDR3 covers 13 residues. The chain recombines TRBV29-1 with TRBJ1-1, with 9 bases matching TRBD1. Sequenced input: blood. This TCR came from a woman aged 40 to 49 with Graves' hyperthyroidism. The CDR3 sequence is CSVLDRGNTEAFF. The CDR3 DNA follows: TGCAGCGTGCTGGACAGGGGGAACACTGAAGCTTTCTTT.